What follows is one T cell receptor (beta chain) and its context. The target antigen is unknown. PCR amplification relied on 60 Vbeta primers (plus 13 Jbeta primers). Authors' processing steps: The count from a later analysis was tens of millions of unique TCR beta chains, 9.5 million to 11 million of them shared. The protocol was immunoSEQ multiplex PCR, while the TCRdb copy is restricted to in-frame clones and leaves out a portion. V and J calls and clone size come straight from that table; D and trimming were deduced from the DNA. Of under 150,000 clones detected, roughly 84% appear once; the ten largest clones hold 1.5% to 2%. The germline gives CDR1 SGHAT, CDR2 FQDESV (reference sequence). The CDR3 totals 17 residues. J lost 0 bases, V lost 3 bases, and 5 bases had no gene match. The data belong to a study of cytomegalovirus exposure and HLA in healthy donors. Study outcomes and limitations: An analysis was carried out at a later point. It showed that HLA-associated TCR beta chains were more clonally expanded than equally common non-associated chains.

Sequencing was performed on PBMCs. The sequence was obtained from a boy aged 5 to 17 in good health and CMV-seronegative. This rearrangement joins TRBV11-1 to TRBJ2-1; TRBD2 matches 10 bases. The CDR3 is CASSLSSGGDSYNEQFF. CDR3 bases: TGTGCCAGCAGCTTGTCTAGCGGGGGTGACTCCTACAATGAGCAGTTCTTC.